This T cell receptor beta chain was observed in a study of T cell changes during pregnancy in multiple sclerosis. Produced via immunoSEQ multiplex PCR; TCRdb's table is partial and in-frame only. The table lists more than 45,000 clones, 94% of them singletons. Germline-derived CDR1 and CDR2 are SGHTA and FQGNSA. CDR3 length: 15 amino acids. V lost 4 bases and J 2 bases, leaving 12 bases between the germline ends. This clone was counted once. The sample in question was CD4+ T cells from peripheral blood mononuclear cells, obtained in the first trimester of pregnancy. The receptor was derived from a female donor with multiple sclerosis, enrolled in a pregnancy study. This sequence joins TRBV7-2 and TRBJ1-5; D unresolved. CDR3 nucleotides: TGTGCCAGCAGCTCAGGCCCCGGCGGCAATCAGCCCCAGCATTTT. It yields the protein CASSSGPGGNQPQHF.